This TCR beta chain was sequenced during a study of CD8 T cells in ankylosing spondylitis. Trimming took 8 bases from V and 1 from J, leaving 13 bases between them. The CDR3 runs to 14 residues. A quantitative 5'-RACE method, one with molecular barcodes, was used to make TCR beta libraries. TCRdb re-analysed the 5' RACE reads in MiXCR, keeping a single row per CDR3 protein. The repertoire holds 300,000 to 400,000 distinct CDR3 sequences, with around 10% as singletons. This clonotype was counted only a few times. Its target is unknown. Study findings and constraints: Past studies reported some motif variants in reactive arthritis synovial fluid and blood. Matched ankylosing spondylitis synovial fluid reportedly showed significant enrichment of disease-linked clones. Clones linked with disease were CD8+ and fairly uncommon in the peripheral blood.

The TCR was taken from a female donor with ankylosing spondylitis or in good health (not recorded which). This chain joins TRBV12-3 or TRBV12-4 and TRBJ2-3, with TRBD1 as a possible D gene (6 bases). The sample taken for sequencing was blood, either unsorted or a sorted T cell fraction (not recorded which). CDR3 sequence reads: CASVPGQRTDTQYF. The CDR3, as DNA: TGTGCCAGCGTGCCGGGACAACGCACAGATACGCAGTATTTT.